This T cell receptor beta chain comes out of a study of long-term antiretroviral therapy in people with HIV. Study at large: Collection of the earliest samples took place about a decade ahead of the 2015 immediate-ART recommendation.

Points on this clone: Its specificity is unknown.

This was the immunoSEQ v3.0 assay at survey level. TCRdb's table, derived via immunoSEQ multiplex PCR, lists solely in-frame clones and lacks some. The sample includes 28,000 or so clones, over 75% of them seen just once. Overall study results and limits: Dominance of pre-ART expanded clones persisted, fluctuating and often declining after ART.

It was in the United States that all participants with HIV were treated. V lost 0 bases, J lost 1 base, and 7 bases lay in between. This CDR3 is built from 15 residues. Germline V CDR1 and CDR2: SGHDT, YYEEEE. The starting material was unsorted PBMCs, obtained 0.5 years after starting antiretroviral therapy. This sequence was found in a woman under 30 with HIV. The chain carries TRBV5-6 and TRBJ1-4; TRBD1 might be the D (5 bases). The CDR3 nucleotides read TGTGCCAGCAGCTTGGGGCAGGGAACTAATGAAAAACTGTTTTTT. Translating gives CASSLGQGTNEKLFF.